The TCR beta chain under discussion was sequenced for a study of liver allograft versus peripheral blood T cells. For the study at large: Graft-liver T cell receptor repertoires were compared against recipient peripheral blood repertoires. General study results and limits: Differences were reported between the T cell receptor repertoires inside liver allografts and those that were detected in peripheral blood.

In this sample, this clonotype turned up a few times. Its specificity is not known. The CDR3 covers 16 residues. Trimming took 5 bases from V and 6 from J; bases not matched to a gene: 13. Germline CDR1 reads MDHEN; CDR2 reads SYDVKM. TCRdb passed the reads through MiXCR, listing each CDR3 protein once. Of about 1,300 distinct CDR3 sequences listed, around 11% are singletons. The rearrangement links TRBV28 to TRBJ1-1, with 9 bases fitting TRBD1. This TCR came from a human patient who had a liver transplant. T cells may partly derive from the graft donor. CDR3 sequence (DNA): TGTGCCAGCAGTCAGGCCAGGCCCGGGACAGGGCCTGAAGCTTTCTTT. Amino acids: CASSQARPGTGPEAFF. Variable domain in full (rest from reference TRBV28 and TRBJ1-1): DVKVTQSSRYLVKRTGEKVFLECVQDMDHENMFWYRQDPGLGLRLIYFSYDVKMKEKGDIPEGYSVSREKKERFSLILESASTNQTSMYLCASSQARPGTGPEAFFGQGTRLTVV.